There are a few counts of the clone carrying this T cell receptor (beta chain). Its target is not known. This specimen comes from a study of T cell repertoires in cytomegalovirus infection. TCRdb fed the reads into MiXCR, producing one record per CDR3 protein. The table has roughly 990,000 distinct CDR3 sequences, roughly 30% seen once. The CDR3 extends over 14 amino acids. CDR1 is WNHNN, CDR2 SYGVQD, per germline (reference sequence). J was trimmed by 6 bases and V by 4 bases; bases with no gene match: 6. The chain couples TRBV10-1 to TRBJ2-1; 7 nucleotides agree with TRBD2. This clonotype originated in a human donor in good health (CMV status not recorded). Some clones in this sample may be carry-over from other donors' samples. The sequencing used cultured CD8+ T cells from PBMCs, collected from culture after CMV antigen stimulation. CDR3 sequence (DNA): TGCGCCAGCAGTGTTGCAGCGGGACCCAATGAGCAGTTCTTC. As protein: CASSVAAGPNEQFF.